What follows is one T cell receptor beta chain and its context. This sample was taken from a study of cytomegalovirus exposure and HLA in healthy donors. About the study: A data release that came early held approximately 92 million unique TCRs from HLA-typed donors.

The primer mix had 60 Vbeta and 13 Jbeta primers. Generated by immunoSEQ multiplex PCR, the TCRdb table keeps only in-frame clones and is missing some. The table has around 140,000 clones, about 80% seen once. The CDR3 covers 17 residues. Germline values: CDR1 SQVTM, CDR2 ANQGSEA. Sample: PBMCs. The sequence came from a man aged 35-49 years in good health and CMV-seropositive. This rearrangement joins TRBV29-1 to TRBJ2-5; D uncertain. The end of the DNA is better explained by TRBJ2-7, so the J call may be wrong. CDR3 amino acids: CSVAGSRSRRESYEQYF. The CDR3 bases are TGCAGCGTGGCTGGGTCCCGGAGCCGTCGCGAATCCTACGAGCAGTACTTC.